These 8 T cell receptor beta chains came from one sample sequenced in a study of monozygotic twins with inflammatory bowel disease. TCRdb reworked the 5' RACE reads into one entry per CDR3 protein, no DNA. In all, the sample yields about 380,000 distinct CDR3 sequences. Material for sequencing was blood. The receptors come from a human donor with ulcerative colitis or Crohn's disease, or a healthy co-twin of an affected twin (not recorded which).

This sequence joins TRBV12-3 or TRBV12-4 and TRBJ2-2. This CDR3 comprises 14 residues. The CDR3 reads CASSLGADTGELFF.

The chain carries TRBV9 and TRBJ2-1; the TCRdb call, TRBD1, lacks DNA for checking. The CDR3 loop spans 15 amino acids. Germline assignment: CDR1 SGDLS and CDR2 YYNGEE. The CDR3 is CASSVDRAPYNEQFF.

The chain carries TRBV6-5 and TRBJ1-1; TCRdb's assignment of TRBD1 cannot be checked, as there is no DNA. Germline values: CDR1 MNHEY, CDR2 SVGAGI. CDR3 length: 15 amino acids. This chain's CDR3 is CASSYFDRANTEAFF.

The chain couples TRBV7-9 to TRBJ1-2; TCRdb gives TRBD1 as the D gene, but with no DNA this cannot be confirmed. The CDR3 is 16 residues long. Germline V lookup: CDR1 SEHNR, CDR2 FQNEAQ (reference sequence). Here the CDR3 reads CASSLGTGEYIYGYTF.

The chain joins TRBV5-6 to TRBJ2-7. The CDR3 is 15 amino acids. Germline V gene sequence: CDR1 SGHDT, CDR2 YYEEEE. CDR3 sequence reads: CASSLYSAAVYEQYF. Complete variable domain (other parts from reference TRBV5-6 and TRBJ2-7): DAGVTQSPTHLIKTRGQQVTLRCSPKSGHDTVSWYQQALGQGPQFIFQYYEEEERQRGNFPDRFSGHQFPNYSSELNVNALLLGDSALYLCASSLYSAAVYEQYFGPGTRLTVT.

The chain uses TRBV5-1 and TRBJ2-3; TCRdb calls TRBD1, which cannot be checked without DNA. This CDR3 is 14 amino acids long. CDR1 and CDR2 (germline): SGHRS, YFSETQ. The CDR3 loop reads CASIRQEPTDTQYF. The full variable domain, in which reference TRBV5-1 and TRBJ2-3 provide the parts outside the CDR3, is KAGVTQTPRYLIKTRGQQVTLSCSPISGHRSVSWYQQTPGQGLQFLFEYFSETQRNKGNFPGRFSGRQFSNSRSEMNVSTLELGDSALYLCASIRQEPTDTQYFGPGTRLTVL.

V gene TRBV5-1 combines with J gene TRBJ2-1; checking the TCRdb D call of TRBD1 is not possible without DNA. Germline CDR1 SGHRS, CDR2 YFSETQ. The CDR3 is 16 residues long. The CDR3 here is CASNSRDRGSYNEQFF.

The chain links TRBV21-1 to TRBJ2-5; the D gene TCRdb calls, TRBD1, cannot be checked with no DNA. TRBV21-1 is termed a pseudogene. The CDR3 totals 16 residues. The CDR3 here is CASSKENGGFGETQYF.